These 18 T cell receptor beta chains share one sample of origin, sequenced in a study of CD8 T cells in ankylosing spondylitis. TCRdb redid the calling of the 5' RACE reads with MiXCR, one entry per CDR3 protein. The data contain about 340,000 distinct CDR3 sequences, 14% to 15% of them singletons. Sample: blood, either unsorted or a sorted T cell fraction (not recorded which). Source of these receptors: a male donor with ankylosing spondylitis or in good health (not recorded which).

This chain joins TRBV6-1 and TRBJ2-1; 10 bases fit TRBD1. V dropped 8 bases and J dropped 7; count of bases not matched to a gene: 8. The CDR3 consists of 14 residues. Germline lookup yields CDR1 MNHNS and CDR2 SASEGT. This CDR3 reads CASRQGQGSNEQFF. CDR3 bases: TGTGCCAGCCGCCAGGGACAGGGGTCTAATGAGCAGTTCTTC.

The table lists this clonotype with a few counts. V usage is TRBV7-2 and J usage is TRBJ2-1; D is undetermined. This CDR3 spans 15 amino acids. The V end was cut by 1 base, the J end by 8 bases, with 15 bases between. CDR1 and CDR2 from the germline V gene are SGHTA and FQGNSA. The DNA of the CDR3 is TGTGCCAGCAGCTTAGTCGAGACCTCGGTGGATGAGCAGTTCTTC. The encoded protein is CASSLVETSVDEQFF.

The table lists this clonotype with a few counts. J is TRBJ1-1 and V is TRBV19; possibly TRBD1 for D (6 bases). Per the germline V gene, CDR1 is LNHDA and CDR2 is SQIVND (reference sequence). The CDR3 is made up of 14 amino acids. Trimming took 7 bases from V and 7 from J, leaving 19 bases between them. CDR3 bases: TGTGCCAGTAAGGGGGGTGTATCGGGTAGTGAAGCTTTCTTT. This gives the protein CASKGGVSGSEAFF. The full variable domain, completed using reference TRBV19 and TRBJ1-1, is DGGITQSPKYLFRKEGQNVTLSCEQNLNHDAMYWYRQDPGQGLRLIYYSQIVNDFQKGDIAEGYSVSREKKESFPLTVTSAQKNPTAFYLCASKGGVSGSEAFFGQGTRLTVV.

This clonotype has only a few counts. The rearrangement joins TRBV12-3 or TRBV12-4 to TRBJ1-1, with D perhaps TRBD1 (5 bases). The CDR3 is 15 residues long. Trimming took off 5 bases at V and 2 bases at J, with 15 bases between the two ends. CDR3 amino acids: CASSPPTDTNTEAFF. Written as DNA, the CDR3 is TGTGCCAGCAGTCCGCCGACAGACACAAACACTGAAGCTTTCTTT.

This chain joins TRBV7-9 and TRBJ2-1; TRBD2 is a possible D gene (6 bases). The CDR3 covers 16 residues. Trimming left V 5 bases short and J 10 bases short, with 24 bases between. Germline loops: CDR1 SEHNR, CDR2 FQNEAQ (reference sequence). DNA for the CDR3: TGTGCCAGCAGCCAATTCCAACCGGGAGACGAAAGGGAGCAGTTCTTC. Translating gives CASSQFQPGDEREQFF.

J is TRBJ2-7 and V is TRBV20-1; 10 bases are shared with TRBD1. This CDR3 region has 14 residues. The V gene's germline CDR1 is DFQATT and CDR2 SNEGSKA (reference sequence). With 3 bases clipped from V and 3 bases from J, the junction kept 5 bases outside the gene matches. The CDR3 loop is CSASPTGGYYEQYF. CDR3 DNA sequence: TGCAGTGCTAGTCCGACAGGGGGCTACTACGAGCAGTACTTC.

A remark on this clonotype: This could be a read error, since a much larger clone is one nucleotide away. V gene TRBV12-3 or TRBV12-4 combines with J gene TRBJ1-4, with 8 nucleotides matching TRBD1. The CDR3 totals 16 residues. In DNA form, the CDR3 reads TGTACCAGCAGTCAGTCCAGGGGGCGCTCATCGGAAAAACTGTTTTTT. Its protein is CTSSQSRGRSSEKLFF.

This clonotype was found a few times. This sequence joins TRBV3-1 and TRBJ2-3; D gene unclear. Germline-derived CDR1 and CDR2 are LGHDT and YNNKEL (reference sequence). V was cut by 1 base and J by 6 bases, with 14 bases left in between. This CDR3 has 15 amino acids. DNA for the CDR3: TGTGCCAGCAGCCAAGTCGGTCCCAATGGGGATACGCAGTATTTT. It translates to CASSQVGPNGDTQYF.

This clonotype was detected a few times. The chain couples TRBV11-2 to TRBJ2-7; maybe TRBD1 (8 bases). Germline loops: CDR1 SGHAT, CDR2 FQNNGV. V lost 6 bases and J 5 bases, leaving 14 bases between the germline ends. The CDR3 has 13 amino acids. In DNA form, the CDR3 reads TGTGCCAGCAGTCGGACAGGGACTAACGAGCAGTACTTC. Its protein is CASSRTGTNEQYF.

V gene TRBV12-3 or TRBV12-4 combines with J gene TRBJ2-7; TRBD1 might be the D (5 bases). The CDR3 is made up of 15 amino acids. V was shortened by 4 bases and J by 0 bases, with 13 bases between the two germline ends. Here the CDR3 DNA reads TGTGCCAGCAGTTCTGGACAAGCCCTCTCCTACGAGCAGTACTTC. Translation gives CASSSGQALSYEQYF.

This clonotype occurred a few times. J is TRBJ2-1 and V is TRBV24-1; 11 nucleotides align to TRBD1. J was trimmed by 6 bases and V by 4 bases; bases with no gene match: 4. Germline V gene data show CDR1 as KGHDR and CDR2 as SFDVKD. The CDR3 contains 15 residues. The CDR3 spells CATSDPGQGGNEQFF. As DNA, the CDR3 is TGTGCCACCAGTGACCCGGGACAGGGGGGCAATGAGCAGTTCTTC.

This clonotype turned up a few times. V is TRBV4-2 and J is TRBJ2-1; TRBD1 is a possible D gene (6 bases). Between the trimmed V and J ends, which lost 1 base and 7 bases, there was a span of 11 bases. CDR3 length: 14 residues. Germline CDR1 reads LGHNA; CDR2 reads YNFKEQ. CDR3 amino acids: CASSQATGRNEQFF. In DNA form, the CDR3 reads TGTGCCAGCAGCCAAGCAACAGGGCGGAATGAGCAGTTCTTC.

The V and J genes are TRBV9 and TRBJ2-1, with a weak D call TRBD2 (7 bases). CDR1 and CDR2 (germline): SGDLS, YYNGEE. This CDR3 has 14 residues. With 0 bases removed from V and 5 bases from J, the gap between germline ends came to 9 bases. The CDR3 sequence is CASSVDGGHNEQFF. Written as DNA, the CDR3 is TGTGCCAGCAGCGTAGACGGGGGGCACAATGAGCAGTTCTTC.

This clonotype has ten or more counts. The chain uses TRBV12-3 or TRBV12-4 and TRBJ1-2; the D is unclear. The CDR3 totals 14 residues. The ends were cut back, 3 bases at V and 4 bases at J, with 12 bases in the middle. In nucleotides, the CDR3 is TGTGCCAGCAGTTTGGCACTCGATTTCTATGGCTACACCTTC. This codes for CASSLALDFYGYTF.

This clonotype was found many times. CDR3 amino acids: CASSHRGQAFF. The CDR3 coding sequence is TGTGCCAGCAGTCACAGGGGACAGGCTTTCTTT. The V gene is TRBV12-3 or TRBV12-4, the J gene TRBJ1-1; 7 bases agree with TRBD1. The CDR3 contains 11 residues. V trimming: 5 bases; J trimming: 11 bases; junction bases outside the gene matches: 5.

The chain recombines TRBV5-1 with TRBJ2-7, with TRBD2 identical over 13 bases. The germline gives CDR1 SGHRS, CDR2 YFSETQ. The CDR3 spans 19 residues. J lost 0 bases, V lost 2 bases, and 11 bases had no gene match. This CDR3 reads CASSLFPGTSGTSSYEQYF. CDR3 bases: TGCGCCAGCAGCTTATTCCCCGGGACTAGCGGGACCTCCTCCTACGAGCAGTACTTC.

V usage is TRBV14 and J usage is TRBJ2-7; 8 bases match TRBD1. V lost 2 bases to trimming and J lost 2 bases; unmatched junction nucleotides: 5. CDR1 SGHDN and CDR2 FVKESK come from the germline V gene. CDR3 size: 15 residues. The CDR3 region is CASSQPGTGPYEQYF. The CDR3 DNA follows: TGTGCCAGCAGCCAACCCGGGACAGGCCCCTACGAGCAGTACTTC.

A few counts support this clonotype. The chain combines TRBV2 with TRBJ2-2; no clear D gene. The germline V and J ends were trimmed by 2 bases and 7 bases, with 8 bases remaining between them. This CDR3 has 13 amino acids. CDR1 is SNHLY, CDR2 FYNNEI, per germline. CDR3 nucleotide sequence: TGTGCCAGCAGTGAATTGCAAGACGGGGAGCTGTTTTTT. It yields the protein CASSELQDGELFF.